These 17 T cell receptor beta chains were all obtained from the same sample, sequenced in a study of T cell responses to AZD1222 COVID-19 vaccine. TCRdb keeps only in-frame clones here, not all; method: immunoSEQ multiplex PCR. The sample consists of 100,000 to 150,000 clones, about 87% of them appearing once. Material: peripheral blood, obtained on day 0 of AZD1222 vaccination. These receptors all stem from an adult in good health.

The V and J genes are TRBV2 and TRBJ1-4; no definite D call. This CDR3 contains 14 residues. Trimming took off 4 bases at V and 0 bases at J, with 6 bases between the two ends. Germline V CDR1 and CDR2: SNHLY, FYNNEI. CDR3 sequence reads: CASSAPSTNEKLFF. CDR3 DNA: TGTGCCAGCAGTGCCCCTTCAACTAATGAAAAACTGTTTTTT.

This rearrangement joins TRBV19 to TRBJ2-1; 11 nucleotides match TRBD2. With V trimmed by 5 bases and J by 5 bases, 23 bases remained unmatched. CDR1 and CDR2 (germline): LNHDA, SQIVND (reference sequence). The CDR3 has 21 amino acids. The CDR3 spells CASSALLGLAGRIPRNNEQFF. CDR3 coding DNA: TGTGCCAGTAGTGCACTCCTAGGACTAGCGGGCCGCATCCCTCGAAACAATGAGCAGTTCTTC. Full variable domain (rest looked up from reference TRBV19 and TRBJ2-1): DGGITQSPKYLFRKEGQNVTLSCEQNLNHDAMYWYRQDPGQGLRLIYYSQIVNDFQKGDIAEGYSVSREKKESFPLTVTSAQKNPTAFYLCASSALLGLAGRIPRNNEQFFGPGTRLTVL.

The rearrangement joins TRBV11-2 to TRBJ2-6; 12 nucleotides agree with TRBD2. The CDR3 is made up of 17 amino acids. Trimming took 6 bases from V and 2 from J; bases not matched to a gene: 5. Germline V gives CDR1 SGHAT, CDR2 FQNNGV. The CDR3 region is CASRTSGRRAGANVLTF. DNA of the CDR3: TGTGCCAGCAGGACTAGCGGGAGACGAGCTGGGGCCAACGTCCTGACTTTC.

The gene calls are TRBV5-1 and TRBJ2-6; perhaps TRBD2 as D (5 bases). This CDR3 contains 16 residues. Trimming shortened V by 5 bases and J by 0 bases, and 12 bases separated the two germline ends. Per the germline V gene, CDR1 is SGHRS and CDR2 is YFSETQ. The CDR3 loop is CASRKDSNSGANVLTF. CDR3 nucleotide sequence: TGCGCCAGCAGAAAGGACTCCAACTCTGGGGCCAACGTCCTGACTTTC.

This CDR3 reads CSVDRGIGELFF. CDR3 coding DNA: TGCAGCGTTGACAGGGGGATCGGGGAGCTGTTTTTT. The chain employs TRBV29-1 and TRBJ2-2; TRBD1 matches at 7 bases. J was trimmed by 7 bases and V by 3 bases; bases with no gene match: 2. CDR3 length: 12 amino acids. Germline CDR1 and CDR2: SQVTM and ANQGSEA.

V and J are TRBV10-2 and TRBJ2-2; no definite D call. The CDR3 length is 11 residues. Germline V gene lookup returns CDR1 WSHSY and CDR2 SAAADI. V was shortened by 6 bases and J by 6 bases, with 5 bases between the two germline ends. The CDR3 spells CASRYAGELFF. CDR3 sequence (DNA): TGCGCCAGCAGGTACGCCGGGGAGCTGTTTTTT.

This sequence joins TRBV19 and TRBJ2-1; D may be TRBD1 (6 bases). The CDR3 has 14 residues. V lost 5 bases and J 2 bases, leaving 10 bases between the germline ends. Germline values: CDR1 LNHDA, CDR2 SQIVND (reference sequence). The CDR3, as DNA: TGTGCCAGTAGTTCCCAGGGGACCTACAATGAGCAGTTCTTC. Translation: CASSSQGTYNEQFF.

The chain uses TRBV5-1 and TRBJ2-1; D uncertain. The CDR3 consists of 15 residues. With 0 bases removed from V and 0 bases from J, the gap between germline ends came to 7 bases. CDR1 and CDR2 (germline): SGHRS, YFSETQ. The CDR3 loop is CASSLAVSSYNEQFF. The CDR3 DNA reads TGCGCCAGCAGCTTGGCAGTATCCTCCTACAATGAGCAGTTCTTC.

A few counts support this clone. The chain employs TRBV6-5 and TRBJ2-3, with TRBD2 identical over 9 bases. Germline CDR1 reads MNHEY; CDR2 reads SVGAGI. Unmatched junction bases numbered 5, after V lost 10 bases and J lost 3 bases. The CDR3 runs 13 residues. The CDR3, as DNA: TGTGCCATAGGACTAGCGAATACAGATACGCAGTATTTT. This encodes CAIGLANTDTQYF.

This clone has a handful of counts. The rearrangement joins TRBV2 to TRBJ1-6; TRBD1 might be the D (5 bases). Trimming pared 0 bases from V and 7 bases from J, leaving 7 bases between. Per germline, CDR1 SNHLY and CDR2 FYNNEI. There are 14 residues in the CDR3. Here the CDR3 reads CASSEARGNSPLHF. In DNA form, the CDR3 reads TGTGCCAGCAGTGAAGCTAGGGGAAATTCACCCCTCCACTTT.

This chain joins TRBV19 and TRBJ2-7, with TRBD1 matching over 9 bases. This CDR3 spans 14 amino acids. Germline V lookup: CDR1 LNHDA, CDR2 SQIVND (reference sequence). The ends lost 5 bases at V and 3 bases at J; junction bases unmatched: 5. CDR3 coding DNA: TGTGCCAGTAGTCCCGACAGGGGGTACTACGAGCAGTACTTC. This encodes CASSPDRGYYEQYF. Filled out from reference TRBV19 and TRBJ2-7, the complete variable domain reads DGGITQSPKYLFRKEGQNVTLSCEQNLNHDAMYWYRQDPGQGLRLIYYSQIVNDFQKGDIAEGYSVSREKKESFPLTVTSAQKNPTAFYLCASSPDRGYYEQYFGPGTRLTVT.

The rearrangement links TRBV11-2 to TRBJ2-3; tentatively, D is TRBD1 (5 bases). The germline V gene encodes CDR1 SGHAT and CDR2 FQNNGV. Trimming removed 5 bases from V and 2 bases from J, with 14 bases in between. The CDR3 is 15 residues long. The CDR3 reads CASSQTAQFTDTQYF. CDR3 coding DNA: TGTGCCAGCAGCCAGACAGCACAATTCACAGATACGCAGTATTTT.

The rearrangement uses TRBV28 and TRBJ1-2, with D hard to call. This CDR3 comprises 12 residues. The germline V and J ends were trimmed by 7 bases and 3 bases, with 9 bases remaining between them. CDR1 and CDR2 (germline): MDHEN, SYDVKM. This chain's CDR3 is CASTPKDYGYTF. The CDR3 nucleotides read TGTGCCAGCACCCCGAAGGACTATGGCTACACCTTC.

The chain uses TRBV18 and TRBJ1-4; D ambiguous. Germline CDR1 and CDR2: KGHSH and LQKENI. The CDR3 runs to 16 residues. V was pared by 3 bases and J by 1 base, with 12 bases between. The CDR3 loop reads CASSPGGVRTNEKLFF. CDR3 in DNA: TGTGCCAGCTCACCTGGAGGTGTCAGAACTAATGAAAAACTGTTTTTT. Full variable domain (outside the CDR3, taken from reference TRBV18 and TRBJ1-4): NAGVMQNPRHLVRRRGQEARLRCSPMKGHSHVYWYRQLPEEGLKFMVYLQKENIIDESGMPKERFSAEFPKEGPSILRIQQVVRGDSAAYFCASSPGGVRTNEKLFFGSGTQLSVL.

The chain has TRBV5-1 and TRBJ2-4, with TRBD1 as a possible D gene (6 bases). The length of the CDR3 is 17 residues. The germline CDR1 and CDR2 sequences are SGHRS and YFSETQ. V was clipped by 1 base and J by 3 bases, with 17 bases between them. CDR3 nucleotides: TGCGCCAGCAGCTTGAAGTGGTCAGGGGAGAACAAAAACATTCAGTACTTC. Protein sequence: CASSLKWSGENKNIQYF.

The rearrangement joins TRBV4-3 to TRBJ1-2; unclear D gene. The CDR3 loop spans 14 amino acids. Germline V gives CDR1 LGHNA, CDR2 YSLEER. V lost 0 bases and J lost 4, with 9 bases in between. The CDR3 sequence is CASSQDIRAYGYTF. The DNA of the CDR3 is TGCGCCAGCAGCCAAGATATACGGGCCTATGGCTACACCTTC.

V gene TRBV7-2 combines with J gene TRBJ2-5, with 9 nucleotides matching TRBD2. The CDR3 is made up of 14 amino acids. Germline lookup yields CDR1 SGHTA and CDR2 FQGNSA. The V gene end was trimmed by 1 base and the J gene end by 5 bases; junction bases not matched to a gene: 2. CDR3 DNA: TGTGCCAGCAGCTTAGGCCTAGCGGGGGAGACCCAGTACTTC. Encoded protein: CASSLGLAGETQYF.